These 8 T cell receptor beta chains were sequenced from one sample in a study of blood T cell repertoires in COVID-19. The assay was immunoSEQ multiplex PCR, and TCRdb's table has in-frame clones only and misses some. There are 55,000 to 75,000 clones in the sample; about 86% occur only once, and around 4% lies in the top ten. The sample was peripheral blood. The receptors shown here come from a man between 45 and 60 years old with acute or convalescent COVID-19.

The CDR3 reads CASSVGSRGTEAFF. The CDR3 bases are TGCGCCAGCAGCGTAGGAAGTCGCGGCACTGAAGCTTTCTTT. The chain joins TRBV5-1 to TRBJ1-1; D remains unclear. The germline V and J ends were trimmed by 4 bases and 4 bases, with 14 bases remaining between them. CDR3 length equals 14 residues. Germline loops: CDR1 SGHRS, CDR2 YFSETQ.

This chain joins TRBV12-3 or TRBV12-4 and TRBJ1-4, with D hard to call. This CDR3 contains 12 residues. The CDR3 region is CASAERAEKLFF. CDR3 DNA sequence: TGTGCTTCGGCCGAGAGGGCTGAAAAACTGTTTTTT.

The chain uses TRBV14 and TRBJ2-5; no clear D. Germline V gene data show CDR1 as SGHDN and CDR2 as FVKESK. V dropped 1 base and J dropped 5 bases, with 2 bases sitting between them. This CDR3 has 11 amino acids. The CDR3 sequence is CASSQAETQYF. The CDR3 DNA reads as TGTGCCAGCAGCCAAGCGGAGACCCAGTACTTC.

Concerning this clone itself: This sample includes further DNA sequences coding for the same CDR3. The chain employs TRBV20-1 and TRBJ2-1; tentative D call: TRBD2 (5 bases). The germline CDR1 and CDR2 sequences are DFQATT and SNEGSKA (reference sequence). The length of the CDR3 is 11 residues. V lost 2 bases to trimming and J lost 8 bases, with 7 bases between them. The CDR3 DNA is TGCAGTGCTAGAAGCGGCCATGAGCAGTTCTTC. Protein product: CSARSGHEQFF.

The chain employs TRBV29-1 and TRBJ2-1, with a tentative D call TRBD2 (6 bases). This CDR3 is built from 14 residues. V lost 3 bases to trimming and J lost 8 bases, with 17 bases between them. The germline CDR1 and CDR2 sequences are SQVTM and ANQGSEA. DNA for the CDR3: TGCAGCGTTGACCCTATTCCCGGGGGTGATGAGCAGTTCTTC. It translates to CSVDPIPGGDEQFF.

The chain has TRBV7-3 and TRBJ2-2; 10 bases fit TRBD2. Germline CDR1 is SGHTA and CDR2 is FQGTGA. CDR3 length: 15 residues. V shed 3 bases and J 6 bases; nucleotides not matched to a gene: 4. In nucleotides, the CDR3 is TGTGCCAGCAGCTTGGGACTAGCGTTGGCCGGGGAGCTGTTTTTT. Translation gives CASSLGLALAGELFF.

The J gene is TRBJ1-5, the V gene TRBV7-9; 8 nucleotides line up with TRBD1. The CDR3 runs 13 residues. CDR1 is SEHNR, CDR2 FQNEAQ, per germline (reference sequence). Unmatched junction bases numbered 4, after V lost 8 bases and J lost 4 bases. The CDR3 here is CASGQGWNQPQHF. The CDR3, as DNA: TGTGCCAGCGGACAGGGTTGGAATCAGCCCCAGCATTTT.

This chain joins TRBV6-5 and TRBJ2-1; TRBD2 matches at 14 bases. The length of the CDR3 is 15 residues. The germline gives CDR1 MNHEY, CDR2 SVGAGI. V lost 5 bases, J lost 10 bases, and 7 bases stayed unmatched. CDR3 residues: CASSPGTSGRREQFF. The CDR3 coding sequence is TGTGCCAGCAGTCCTGGGACTAGCGGGAGACGGGAGCAGTTCTTC.